This T cell receptor beta chain was recovered during a study of blood T cells in healthy people across ages. Study background: Capture by template switching was about one barcoded beta molecule per two T cells. Overall study findings and caveats: Long-lived and aged donors differed, with more naive CD4+ cells and higher diversity in the long-lived. Not knowing donor CMV status may have confounded expanded clonotype changes.

This clonotype was recorded many times. Antigen unknown. A minimum of 7 million PBMCs was isolated per sample. Sample-barcoded 5' priming and a J-beta primer mix drove a second PCR of roughly 7 to 11 cycles. TCRdb called the 5' RACE reads again in MiXCR, with one record for every CDR3 protein. This repertoire shows around 870,000 distinct CDR3 sequences, about 30% found once; its top ten account for 17%. The CDR3 runs 16 residues. The germline V gene encodes CDR1 LGHDT and CDR2 YNNKEL (reference sequence). V was trimmed by 4 bases and J by 3 bases, leaving 16 bases between them. The source of this sequence is a woman aged 80 or older in good health. The V and J genes are TRBV3-1 and TRBJ2-4; tentative D call: TRBD2 (5 bases). The specimen was blood. CDR3 sequence reads: CASSLEGFWGKNIQYF. CDR3 nucleotides: TGTGCCAGCAGCCTCGAGGGTTTTTGGGGCAAAAACATTCAGTACTTC.